This T cell receptor beta chain was sequenced in a study of response to subunit inactivated influenza vaccine. Overall study findings and caveats: A suggestion made by the authors is that each seasonal influenza vaccination recruits few new T cells.

As for this clonotype: Its antigen is not known.

The germline V gene encodes CDR1 SGHTA and CDR2 FQGNSA. The CDR3 has 16 residues. The ends were cut back, 2 bases at V and 2 bases at J, with 13 bases in the middle. Via MiXCR, TCRdb re-called the RT-PCR reads, giving one row per CDR3 protein. Of around 530,000 distinct CDR3 sequences detected, 12% appear once; the ten largest clones hold around 9.6%. V and J are TRBV7-2 and TRBJ2-1; the D gene is possibly TRBD1 (5 bases). The clonotype originates from a man between 45 and 60 years old who received an inactivated influenza vaccine. The material was PBMCs from blood, obtained on the day of vaccination. CDR3: CASSLNGQGPYNEQFF. In DNA form, the CDR3 reads TGTGCCAGCAGCTTAAATGGACAAGGGCCCTACAATGAGCAGTTCTTC.